This is a list of T cell receptor beta chains from one sample in a study of cytomegalovirus exposure and HLA in healthy donors. Profiling relied on immunoSEQ multiplex PCR, and the TCRdb table lists in-frame clones only, not all of them. This table has about 280,000 clones, about 86% appearing once. Sequencing was done on a sample of PBMCs. The receptors shown here come from a woman aged 18-30 years in good health and CMV-seronegative. CDR3s leave out the opening cysteine and the closing phenylalanine or tryptophan. Not every row has a clone size; where given, it reads once, few, many or a size class.

CDR3: ASSSRLANQETQY; J: TRBJ2-5; size: NA; V: TRBV27
CDR3: ASSPLPNGTTYWEQY; J: TRBJ2-7; size: NA; V: TRBV11-3
CDR3: ASSYGGTSRYEQY; J: TRBJ2-7; size: once; V: TRBV6-5
CDR3: ARRGTSGRPGADTQY; J: TRBJ2-3; size: NA; V: TRBV2
CDR3: SARLAGNSYEQY; J: TRBJ2-7; size: NA; V: TRBV29-1
CDR3: ASSLGQGGYEQY; J: TRBJ2-7; size: NA; V: TRBV5-4
CDR3: ASTSGSVGTQY; J: TRBJ2-7; size: few; V: TRBV2
CDR3: ASSDPLYSNQPQH; J: TRBJ1-5; size: NA; V: TRBV2
CDR3: AISGGGGNYGYT; J: TRBJ1-2; size: NA; V: TRBV19
CDR3: ASTPDRGRITDTGELF; J: TRBJ2-2; size: NA; V: TRBV27
CDR3: ASSLYSPNTEAF; J: TRBJ1-1; size: NA; V: TRBV5-1
CDR3: ASSPGLAGETQY; J: TRBJ2-5; size: NA; V: TRBV5-6
CDR3: ASSQENRAAYGYT; J: TRBJ1-2; size: NA; V: TRBV4-2
CDR3: ASIAREEGNQPQH; J: TRBJ1-5; size: NA; V: TRBV19
CDR3: ASSAGYEQY; J: TRBJ2-7; size: NA; V: TRBV11-2
CDR3: ASSLERQGGTEAF; J: TRBJ1-1; size: NA; V: TRBV7-6
CDR3: AWPGLATHNEQF; J: TRBJ2-1; size: NA; V: TRBV30
CDR3: ASITGYEQY; J: TRBJ2-7; size: few; V: TRBV2
CDR3: ASSEARGGSGANVLT; J: TRBJ2-6; size: NA; V: TRBV2
CDR3: ASTTTTLNYGYT; J: TRBJ1-2; size: NA; V: TRBV6-5
CDR3: SVVGGPSRGYT; J: TRBJ1-2; size: few; V: TRBV29-1
CDR3: ASSSRLFDEQF; J: TRBJ2-1; size: NA; V: TRBV5-1
CDR3: ASSLDRGIYEQY; J: TRBJ2-7; size: once; V: TRBV6-1
CDR3: ASSRDSSSYEQY; J: TRBJ2-7; size: NA; V: TRBV18
CDR3: ASRTSGIADTQY; J: TRBJ2-3; size: NA; V: TRBV27
CDR3: ASETSRAYEQY; J: TRBJ2-7; size: NA; V: TRBV28
CDR3: ASSFGQLVSGNTIY; J: TRBJ1-3; size: NA; V: TRBV11-3
CDR3: ASSLARGQGANEKLF; J: TRBJ1-4; size: once; V: TRBV11-2
CDR3: ASSQDRTGGHGYT; J: TRBJ1-2; size: NA; V: TRBV4-3
CDR3: ASSLSGDEQY; J: TRBJ2-7; size: NA; V: TRBV5-4
CDR3: ASSRDSLKYNEQF; J: TRBJ2-1; size: once; V: TRBV18
CDR3: ASSSGTSGQPSYEQY; J: TRBJ2-7; size: NA; V: TRBV5-1